This T cell receptor beta chain is from a study of beta chain features in type 1 diabetes. As regards this clone: Its antigen is unknown.

Expressed TCRB transcripts got sequenced, as all isolated RNA was reverse transcribed. This table comes from immunoSEQ multiplex PCR, and its TCRdb copy is limited to in-frame clones, with some not included. The sample lists about 240,000 clones, around a quarter occurring once. General study points: When Type 1 diabetes patients were examined, their TCRB CDR3s proved moderately but significantly shorter in all four CD4+ subsets. Possibly, sequencing cDNA over-represented cells that had high TCR expression levels. The VDJ junctions of type 1 diabetes patients carried fewer insertions and more deletions.

Germline CDR1 and CDR2: SGHTA and FQGNSA. The CDR3 extends over 15 amino acids. Trimming took off 1 base at V and 0 bases at J, with 9 bases between the two ends. A sort by CD45RO/CCR7/CD25/CD127/CD95/CD27 yielded CD4+ naive, central memory, regulatory and stem cell-like memory cells. This sequence was found in a man aged 25-40 years in good health. V is TRBV7-2 and J is TRBJ1-1, with D hard to call. Source material: central memory CD4+ T cells from blood. The CDR3: CASSLDRAVNTEAFF. The DNA for the CDR3 is TGTGCCAGCAGCTTAGATCGGGCGGTGAACACTGAAGCTTTCTTT.